The TCR beta chain under discussion was sequenced for a study of blood T cell repertoires in COVID-19. Overall study context: The cDNA or gDNA used as material had been derived from T cells, B-cell-depleted T cells, or PBMCs.

Germline V CDR1 and CDR2: WNHNN, SYGVQD (reference sequence). Trimming removed 6 bases at V and 5 bases at J, with 19 bases between. The CDR3 is 15 amino acids. Donors were grouped by their self-reported clinical history. In Cohort 3, a recovered donor had either two negative PCRs, clearance, or symptom resolution. Per the original data handling: Using reference gene primer amplification, nucleated cell counts were estimated. TCRdb's copy holds only in-frame clones and misses some; the assay was immunoSEQ multiplex PCR. Clonal size and the V and J genes are those of that table, whereas D and trimming came from the DNA. In the table there are about 210,000 clones, 81% of which are singletons.

Sequenced input: PBMCs or T cells enriched from blood (not recorded which). The sequence derives from a man aged 35 to 55 who had recovered from COVID-19. The chain recombines TRBV10-1 with TRBJ2-5; D is possibly TRBD2 (7 bases). The CDR3 here is CASRKRGGVGETQYF. The CDR3, as DNA: TGCGCCAGCAGGAAACGAGGGGGGGTTGGCGAGACCCAGTACTTC.